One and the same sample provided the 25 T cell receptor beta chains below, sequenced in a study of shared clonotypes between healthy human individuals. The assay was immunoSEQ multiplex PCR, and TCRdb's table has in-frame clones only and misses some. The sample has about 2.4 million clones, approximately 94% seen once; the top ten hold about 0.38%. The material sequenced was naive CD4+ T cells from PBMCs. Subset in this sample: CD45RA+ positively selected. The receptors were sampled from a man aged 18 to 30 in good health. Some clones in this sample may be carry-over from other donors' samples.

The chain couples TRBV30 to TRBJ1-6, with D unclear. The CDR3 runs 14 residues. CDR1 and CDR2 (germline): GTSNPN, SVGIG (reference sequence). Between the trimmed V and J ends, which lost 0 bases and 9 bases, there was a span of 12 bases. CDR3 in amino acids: CAWSVGSEGSPLHF. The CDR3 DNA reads TGTGCCTGGAGTGTAGGTTCGGAGGGTTCACCCCTCCACTTT.

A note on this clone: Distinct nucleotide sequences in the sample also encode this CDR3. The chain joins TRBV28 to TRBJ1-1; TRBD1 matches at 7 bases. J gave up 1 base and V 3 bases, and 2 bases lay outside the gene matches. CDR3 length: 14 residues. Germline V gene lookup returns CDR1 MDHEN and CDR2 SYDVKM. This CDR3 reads CASSFAGGNTEAFF. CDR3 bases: TGTGCCAGCAGTTTTGCAGGGGGGAACACTGAAGCTTTCTTT.

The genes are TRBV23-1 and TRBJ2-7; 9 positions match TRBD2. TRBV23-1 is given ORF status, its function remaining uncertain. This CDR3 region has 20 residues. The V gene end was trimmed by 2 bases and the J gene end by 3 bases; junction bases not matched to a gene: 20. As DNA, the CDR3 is TGCGCCAGCAGTCAAGAACCCGAGACTAGCGGAGCTAGGGATTTCTACGAGCAGTACTTC. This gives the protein CASSQEPETSGARDFYEQYF.

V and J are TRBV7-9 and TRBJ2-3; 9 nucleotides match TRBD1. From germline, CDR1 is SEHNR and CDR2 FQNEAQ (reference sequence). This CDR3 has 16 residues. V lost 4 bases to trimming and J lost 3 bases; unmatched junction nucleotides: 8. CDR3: CASSSRQGGFTDTQYF. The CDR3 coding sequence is TGTGCCAGCAGCTCCAGACAGGGGGGTTTTACAGATACGCAGTATTTT.

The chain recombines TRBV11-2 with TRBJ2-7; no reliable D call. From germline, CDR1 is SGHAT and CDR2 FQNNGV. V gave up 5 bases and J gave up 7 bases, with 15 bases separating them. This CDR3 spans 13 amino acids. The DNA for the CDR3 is TGTGCCAGCAGCACGGTCCCTGCTGGGGAGCAGTACTTC. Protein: CASSTVPAGEQYF.

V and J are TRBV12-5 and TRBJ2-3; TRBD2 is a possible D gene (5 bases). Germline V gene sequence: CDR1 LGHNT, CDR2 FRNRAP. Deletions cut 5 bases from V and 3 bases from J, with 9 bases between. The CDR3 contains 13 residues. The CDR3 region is CASGRPGTDTQYF. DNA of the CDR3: TGTGCTAGTGGTAGGCCGGGAACAGATACGCAGTATTTT.

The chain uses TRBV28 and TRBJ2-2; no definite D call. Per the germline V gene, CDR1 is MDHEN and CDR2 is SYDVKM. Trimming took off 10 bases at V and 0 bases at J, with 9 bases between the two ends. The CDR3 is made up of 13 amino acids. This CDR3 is CAMEGSNTGELFF. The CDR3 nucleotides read TGTGCCATGGAAGGCTCGAACACCGGGGAGCTGTTTTTT.

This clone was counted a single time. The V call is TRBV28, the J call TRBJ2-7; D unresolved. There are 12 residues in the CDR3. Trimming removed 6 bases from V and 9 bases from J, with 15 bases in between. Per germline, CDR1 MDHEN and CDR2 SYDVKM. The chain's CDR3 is CASSLRPSAQYF. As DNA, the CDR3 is TGTGCCAGCAGCCTCCGTCCCTCCGCGCAGTACTTC.

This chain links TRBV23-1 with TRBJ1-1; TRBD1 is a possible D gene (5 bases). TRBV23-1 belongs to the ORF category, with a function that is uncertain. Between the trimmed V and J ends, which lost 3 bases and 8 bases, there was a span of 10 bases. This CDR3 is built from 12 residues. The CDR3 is CASSQRSGEAFF. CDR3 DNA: TGCGCCAGCAGTCAGAGGTCAGGGGAAGCTTTCTTT.

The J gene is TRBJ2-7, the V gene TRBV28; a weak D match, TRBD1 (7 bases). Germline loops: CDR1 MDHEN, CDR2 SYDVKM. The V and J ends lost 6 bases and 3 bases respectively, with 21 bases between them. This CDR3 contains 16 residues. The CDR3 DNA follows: TGTGCCAGCAGCTCCCCCGCGGCGGGACAGCTCTACGAGCAGTACTTC. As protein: CASSSPAAGQLYEQYF.

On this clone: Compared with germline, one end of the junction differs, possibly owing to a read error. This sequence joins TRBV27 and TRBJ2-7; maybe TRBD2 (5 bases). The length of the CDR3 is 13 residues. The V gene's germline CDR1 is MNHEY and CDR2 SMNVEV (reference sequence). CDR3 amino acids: CASSSKYAGSIKF. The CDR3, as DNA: TGTGCCAGCAGTTCCAAATACGCGGGCTCCATCAAGTTC.

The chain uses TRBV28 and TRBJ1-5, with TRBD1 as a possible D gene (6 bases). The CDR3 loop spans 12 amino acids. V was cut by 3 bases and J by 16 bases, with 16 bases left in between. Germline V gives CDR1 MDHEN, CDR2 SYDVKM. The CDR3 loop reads CASSFIKDSEHF. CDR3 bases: TGTGCCAGCAGTTTTATTAAGGACAGCGAACATTTT.

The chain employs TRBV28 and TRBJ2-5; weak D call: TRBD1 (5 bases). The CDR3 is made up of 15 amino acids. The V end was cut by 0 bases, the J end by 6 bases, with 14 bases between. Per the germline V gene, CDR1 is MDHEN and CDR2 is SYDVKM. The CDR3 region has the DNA TGTGCCAGCAGTTTATGGTCAGGGATCGCCCAGACCCAGTACTTC. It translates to CASSLWSGIAQTQYF.

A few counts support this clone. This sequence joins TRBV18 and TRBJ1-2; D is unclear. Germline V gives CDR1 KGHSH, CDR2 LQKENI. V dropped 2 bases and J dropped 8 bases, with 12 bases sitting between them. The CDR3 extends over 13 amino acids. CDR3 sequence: CASSPDAGMGYTF. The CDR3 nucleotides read TGTGCCAGCTCACCAGATGCGGGAATGGGCTACACCTTC. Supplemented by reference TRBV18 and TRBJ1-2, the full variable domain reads NAGVMQNPRHLVRRRGQEARLRCSPMKGHSHVYWYRQLPEEGLKFMVYLQKENIIDESGMPKERFSAEFPKEGPSILRIQQVVRGDSAAYFCASSPDAGMGYTFGSGTRLTVV.

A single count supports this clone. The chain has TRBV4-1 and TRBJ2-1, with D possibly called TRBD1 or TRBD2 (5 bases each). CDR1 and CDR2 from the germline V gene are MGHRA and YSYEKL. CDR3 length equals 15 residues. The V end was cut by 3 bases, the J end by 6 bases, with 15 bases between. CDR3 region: CASSQRGDRINEQFF. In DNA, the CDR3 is TGCGCCAGCAGCCAGAGAGGGGACCGGATCAATGAGCAGTTCTTC.

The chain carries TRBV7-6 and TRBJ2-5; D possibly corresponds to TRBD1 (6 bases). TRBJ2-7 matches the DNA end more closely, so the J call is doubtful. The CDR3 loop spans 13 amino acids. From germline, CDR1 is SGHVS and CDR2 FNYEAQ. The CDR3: CASSTDRDYEQYF. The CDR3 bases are TGTGCCAGCAGCACGGACAGAGACTACGAGCAGTACTTC.

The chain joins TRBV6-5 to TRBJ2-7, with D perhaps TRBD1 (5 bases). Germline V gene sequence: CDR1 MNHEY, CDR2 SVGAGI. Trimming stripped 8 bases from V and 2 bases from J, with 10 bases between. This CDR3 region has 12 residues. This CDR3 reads CASQGRAYEQYF. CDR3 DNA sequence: TGTGCCAGCCAGGGCAGGGCCTACGAGCAGTACTTC.

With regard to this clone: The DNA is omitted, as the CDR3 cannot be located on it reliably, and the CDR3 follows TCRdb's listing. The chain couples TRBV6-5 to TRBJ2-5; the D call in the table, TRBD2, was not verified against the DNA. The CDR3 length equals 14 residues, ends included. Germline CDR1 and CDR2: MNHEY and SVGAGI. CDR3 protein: CASSAVGSGAVSYF.

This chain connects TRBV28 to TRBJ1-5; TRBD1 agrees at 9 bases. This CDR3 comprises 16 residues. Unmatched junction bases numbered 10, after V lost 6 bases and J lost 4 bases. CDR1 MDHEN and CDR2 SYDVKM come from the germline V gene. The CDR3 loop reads CASRFPSGTGNQPQHF. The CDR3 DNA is TGTGCCAGCAGATTTCCCTCCGGGACAGGGAATCAGCCCCAGCATTTT.

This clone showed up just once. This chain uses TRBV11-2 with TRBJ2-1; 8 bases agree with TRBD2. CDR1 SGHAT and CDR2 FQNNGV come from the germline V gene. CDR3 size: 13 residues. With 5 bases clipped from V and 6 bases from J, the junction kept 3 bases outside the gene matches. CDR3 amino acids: CASSPGTSNEQFF. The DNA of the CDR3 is TGTGCCAGCAGCCCCGGGACTAGCAATGAGCAGTTCTTC.

CDR3 amino acids: CSVAEYYEQYF. Written as DNA, the CDR3 is TGCAGCGTCGCCGAATACTACGAGCAGTACTTC. This chain uses TRBV29-1 with TRBJ2-7; the D is unclear. The V end lost 6 bases, the J end lost 3 bases, and 9 bases lay between the germline ends. The CDR3 has 11 amino acids. CDR1 and CDR2 from the germline V gene are SQVTM and ANQGSEA.

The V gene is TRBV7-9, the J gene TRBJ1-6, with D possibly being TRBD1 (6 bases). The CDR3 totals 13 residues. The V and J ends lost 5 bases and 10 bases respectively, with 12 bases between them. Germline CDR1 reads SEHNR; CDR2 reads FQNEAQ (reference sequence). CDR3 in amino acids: CASSITGYSPLHF. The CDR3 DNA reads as TGTGCCAGCAGCATAACAGGGTACTCACCCCTCCACTTT.

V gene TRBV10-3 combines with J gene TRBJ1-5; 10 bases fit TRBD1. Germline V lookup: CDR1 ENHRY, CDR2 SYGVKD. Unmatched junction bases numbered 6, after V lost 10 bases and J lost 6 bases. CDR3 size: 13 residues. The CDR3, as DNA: TGTGCCAGCGGACAGGGGGTTTTTCAGCCCCAGCATTTT. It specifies CASGQGVFQPQHF.

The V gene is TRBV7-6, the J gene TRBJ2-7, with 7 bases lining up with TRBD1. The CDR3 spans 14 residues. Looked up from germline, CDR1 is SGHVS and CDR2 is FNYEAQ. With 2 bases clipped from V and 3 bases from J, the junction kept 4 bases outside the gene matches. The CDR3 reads CASSLNPGGYEQYF. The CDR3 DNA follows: TGTGCCAGCAGCTTAAACCCAGGGGGCTACGAGCAGTACTTC.

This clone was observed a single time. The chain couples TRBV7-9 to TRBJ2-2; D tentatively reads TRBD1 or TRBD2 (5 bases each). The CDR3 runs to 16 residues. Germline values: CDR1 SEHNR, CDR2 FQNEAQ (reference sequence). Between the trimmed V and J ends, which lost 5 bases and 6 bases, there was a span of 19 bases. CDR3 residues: CASSVRGREGAGELFF. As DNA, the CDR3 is TGTGCCAGCAGCGTTCGGGGCAGGGAAGGGGCCGGGGAGCTGTTTTTT.